This passage covers 32 T cell receptor beta chains from one sample sequenced in a study of regulatory T cells in long-lasting Graves disease. Noted time point: newly diagnosed GD, antithyroid drugs for less than 3 months. From PBMCs, RNA was extracted and then used to make the TCR library. Arm-PCR of CDR3 regions and iRepertoire HTBI primers were the basis on which TCR beta libraries were built. TCRdb re-derived calls from the multiplex PCR reads in MiXCR, one entry per CDR3 protein. The sample carries about 530,000 distinct CDR3 sequences, about 16% recorded once. Separately, the same data were catalogued under a study of T cells in Graves' hyperthyroidism and ophthalmopathy.

Sequencing was performed on peripheral blood mononuclear cells (PBMCs), taken at new diagnosis, from a patient treated with antithyroid drugs. The receptors here all came from a woman aged 35-60 years with Graves disease.

The chain has TRBV20-1 and TRBJ2-1; D remains unclear. The CDR3 length is 12 residues. Trimming shortened V by 3 bases and J by 4 bases, and 7 bases separated the two germline ends. From germline, CDR1 is DFQATT and CDR2 SNEGSKA (reference sequence). CDR3 in amino acids: CSASSRYNEQFF. DNA for the CDR3: TGCAGTGCTAGTAGCAGATACAATGAGCAGTTCTTC.

DNA of the CDR3: TGTGCCAGCAGCCAAGATCCGGCAGGGGGCTACACCTTC. Translation: CASSQDPAGGYTF. The V gene is TRBV3-1, the J gene TRBJ1-2, with D possibly matching TRBD1 (5 bases). The CDR3 totals 13 residues. The ends were cut back, 0 bases at V and 8 bases at J, with 10 bases in the middle. In germline, CDR1 is LGHDT, CDR2 YNNKEL (reference sequence).

This clonotype was counted ten times or more. The gene calls are TRBV5-1 and TRBJ1-1, with D possibly being TRBD1 (5 bases). The CDR3 consists of 15 residues. V was pared by 3 bases and J by 2 bases, with 14 bases between. Germline V gene sequence: CDR1 SGHRS, CDR2 YFSETQ. CDR3 sequence reads: CASSSTRGINTEAFF. CDR3 sequence (DNA): TGCGCCAGCAGCTCTACCCGGGGGATAAACACTGAAGCTTTCTTT.

This clonotype has ten or more counts. V gene TRBV10-1 combines with J gene TRBJ1-1, with D unresolved. The CDR3 has 13 residues. The germline gives CDR1 WNHNN, CDR2 SYGVQD (reference sequence). V dropped 5 bases and J dropped 0 bases, with 7 bases sitting between them. CDR3 protein: CASSNRMNTEAFF. CDR3 nucleotide sequence: TGCGCCAGCAGTAACAGAATGAACACTGAAGCTTTCTTT.

This chain connects TRBV6-5 to TRBJ1-3; tentative D call: TRBD1 (6 bases). The V and J ends lost 2 bases and 6 bases respectively, with 14 bases between them. The CDR3 totals 15 residues. Looked up from germline, CDR1 is MNHEY and CDR2 is SVGAGI. The CDR3 DNA reads TGTGCCAGCAGTTACGGGCAGGGGATCGCAAACACCATATATTTT. This translates into CASSYGQGIANTIYF.

V gene TRBV20-1 combines with J gene TRBJ1-2; D is unclear. Germline V gene sequence: CDR1 DFQATT, CDR2 SNEGSKA (reference sequence). The ends were cut back, 1 base at V and 2 bases at J, with 2 bases in the middle. The length of the CDR3 is 11 residues. The CDR3 region has the DNA TGCAGTGCTAGAGTAAACTATGGCTACACCTTC. Residues: CSARVNYGYTF.

This clonotype was seen a few times. This chain links TRBV2 with TRBJ1-4; D is undetermined. Deletions cut 1 base from V and 0 bases from J, with 9 bases between. Germline assignment: CDR1 SNHLY and CDR2 FYNNEI. This CDR3 comprises 16 residues. The CDR3 region is CASSEDSPTTNEKLFF. DNA of the CDR3: TGTGCCAGCAGTGAAGACAGCCCGACAACTAATGAAAAACTGTTTTTT.

The chain combines TRBV20-1 with TRBJ2-1, with D unclear. Looked up from germline, CDR1 is DFQATT and CDR2 is SNEGSKA (reference sequence). This CDR3 spans 16 amino acids. The V end was cut by 0 bases, the J end by 0 bases, with 12 bases between. Written as DNA, the CDR3 is TGCAGTGCTAGAGATTTCCAGGAGAGCTCCTACAATGAGCAGTTCTTC. It is translated as CSARDFQESSYNEQFF.

This clonotype was seen more than once but under ten times. The chain employs TRBV6-5 and TRBJ2-3; D is ambiguous. Per the germline V gene, CDR1 is MNHEY and CDR2 is SVGAGI. V lost 4 bases and J 4 bases, leaving 18 bases between the germline ends. This CDR3 spans 16 amino acids. The CDR3 spells CASSSPTGPSADTQYF. The CDR3 DNA sequence: TGTGCCAGCAGTTCGCCCACCGGGCCCTCCGCAGATACGCAGTATTTT.

This clonotype has a handful of counts. V gene TRBV15 combines with J gene TRBJ1-1; no firm D call. Deletions cut 0 bases from V and 1 base from J, with 6 bases between. CDR3 size: 14 residues. Looked up from germline, CDR1 is LNHNV and CDR2 is YYDKDF (reference sequence). The CDR3 nucleotides read TGTGCCACCAGCAGAGATAAGCAGAACACTGAAGCTTTCTTT. The encoded protein is CATSRDKQNTEAFF.

This clonotype was observed a few times. V gene TRBV11-2 combines with J gene TRBJ1-6; 7 bases are shared with TRBD1. The V gene end was trimmed by 2 bases and the J gene end by 1 base; junction bases not matched to a gene: 14. CDR3 length: 20 amino acids. The germline CDR1 and CDR2 sequences are SGHAT and FQNNGV. In nucleotides, the CDR3 is TGTGCCAGCAGCTTATTTTGGTTTTCGACAGGGAGGTCCTATAATTCACCCCTCCACTTT. This gives the protein CASSLFWFSTGRSYNSPLHF.

In the case of this clonotype: Since a much larger clone is just one base distant, this may be a read error. The chain employs TRBV14 and TRBJ1-3; D possibly corresponds to TRBD1 (6 bases). Germline lookup yields CDR1 SGHDN and CDR2 FVKESK. CDR3 length: 14 amino acids. V lost 2 bases to trimming and J lost 1 base, with 6 bases between them. CDR3 sequence: CASSQQGSGNTIYF. The DNA of the CDR3 is TGTGCCAGCAGCCAACAGGGGTCTGGAAACACCATATATTTT.

This clonotype was seen only a few times. The rearrangement uses TRBV7-9 and TRBJ1-2; D ambiguous. V was pared by 2 bases and J by 5 bases, with 15 bases between. Germline V gene lookup returns CDR1 SEHNR and CDR2 FQNEAQ (reference sequence). This CDR3 is built from 15 residues. CDR3: CASSLRAASGYGYTF. Here the CDR3 DNA reads TGTGCCAGCAGCTTACGGGCAGCCTCGGGGTATGGCTACACCTTC.

The table lists this clonotype with many counts. At one end, the junction sequence differs from germline, possibly due to a read error. This chain connects TRBV11-2 to TRBJ2-2; 12 positions agree with TRBD2. Germline V gives CDR1 SGHAT, CDR2 FQNNGV. CDR3 length: 16 residues. The CDR3 coding sequence is TGCGCCAGCAGCTCTAGCGGGGGGGCCGTTACCGGGGAGCTGTTTTTT. Amino acid sequence: CASSSSGGAVTGELFF.

This clonotype was seen more than once but under ten times. V is TRBV20-1 and J is TRBJ1-2; 8 nucleotides agree with TRBD1. With 0 bases clipped from V and 4 bases from J, the junction kept 4 bases outside the gene matches. The V gene's germline CDR1 is DFQATT and CDR2 SNEGSKA (reference sequence). The CDR3 is 14 residues long. The CDR3 reads CSARDLDRAYGYTF. For the CDR3, the DNA is TGCAGTGCTAGAGATCTGGACAGGGCCTATGGCTACACCTTC.

In its sample, this clonotype was seen many times. This chain joins TRBV2 and TRBJ1-2, with 7 bases aligning to TRBD1. The CDR3 contains 13 residues. The trim removed 5 bases at V and 4 bases at J, leaving 4 bases unmatched. Germline V gene data show CDR1 as SNHLY and CDR2 as FYNNEI. CDR3 DNA: TGTGCCAGCAGTCCCGAGGGGGCCTATGGCTACACCTTC. This translates into CASSPEGAYGYTF.

Of note for this clonotype: With a much larger clone just one base away, this may be a read error. Because the CDR3 is missing its conserved closing phenylalanine or tryptophan, this is likely a read error. This rearrangement joins TRBV5-1 to TRBJ2-1, with D possibly being TRBD1 (6 bases). This CDR3 has 14 amino acids. Trimming pared 1 base from V and 9 bases from J, leaving 14 bases between. In germline, CDR1 is SGHRS, CDR2 YFSETQ. CDR3 in amino acids: CASSLQGQGGEQFS. CDR3 DNA sequence: TGCGCCAGCAGCTTGCAGGGTCAAGGGGGTGAGCAGTTCTCC.

This clonotype was seen at least ten times. CDR3 coding DNA: TGTGCCAGCAGAACTAGCACAGGGGGAGGAGAGACCCAGTACTTC. It yields the protein CASRTSTGGGETQYF. The gene calls are TRBV12-3 or TRBV12-4 and TRBJ2-5, with 8 positions matching TRBD1. The V gene end was trimmed by 6 bases and the J gene end by 4 bases; junction bases not matched to a gene: 10. The CDR3 contains 15 residues.

At least ten counts were recorded for this clonotype. The rearrangement uses TRBV3-1 and TRBJ2-1; D gene ambiguous. V lost 3 bases and J 7 bases, leaving 7 bases between the germline ends. The CDR3 has 12 amino acids. Germline-derived CDR1 and CDR2 are LGHDT and YNNKEL (reference sequence). The CDR3 bases are TGTGCCAGCAGCCAGATAGGGAATGAGCAGTTCTTC. Translating gives CASSQIGNEQFF.

In regard to this clonotype: A much larger clone differs from this one at a single base, so this may be a read error. The V call is TRBV11-2, the J call TRBJ2-5; D could derive from TRBD1 or TRBD2 (5 bases each). Germline lookup yields CDR1 SGHAT and CDR2 FQNNGV. CDR3 size: 15 residues. The CDR3 nucleotides are TGTGCCGGCAGTCCCTCCGGGACCGGAGGAGAGACCCAGTACTTC. This gives the protein CAGSPSGTGGETQYF. Supplemented by reference TRBV11-2 and TRBJ2-5, the full variable domain reads EAGVAQSPRYKIIEKRQSVAFWCNPISGHATLYWYQQILGQGPKLLIQFQNNGVVDDSQLPKDRFSAERLKGVDSTLKIQPAKLEDSAVYLCAGSPSGTGGETQYFGPGTRLLVL.

Ten or more counts support this clonotype. The CDR3 sequence is CATSDFSGPGTEPVGEQFF. The CDR3 bases are TGTGCCACCAGTGATTTTTCTGGGCCCGGGACGGAGCCCGTCGGTGAGCAGTTCTTC. The chain has TRBV24-1 and TRBJ2-1; D tentatively reads TRBD1 or TRBD2 (5 bases each). Germline CDR1 is KGHDR and CDR2 is SFDVKD. V shed 1 base and J shed 9 bases, with 27 bases lying between them. CDR3 length: 19 amino acids.

There are a few counts of this clonotype. The rearrangement uses TRBV29-1 and TRBJ1-2; unclear D gene. Per the germline V gene, CDR1 is SQVTM and CDR2 is ANQGSEA. This CDR3 spans 13 amino acids. Trimming took 4 bases from V and 8 from J, leaving 17 bases between them. CDR3 region: CSVAAPDLSGYTF. DNA for the CDR3: TGCAGCGTTGCCGCCCCGGACTTATCGGGCTACACCTTC.

The table lists this clonotype with many counts. V and J are TRBV12-3 or TRBV12-4 and TRBJ2-1, with D possibly TRBD1 on 6 matching bases. This CDR3 comprises 14 residues. V lost 6 bases and J 2 bases, leaving 11 bases between the germline ends. CDR3 in DNA: TGTGCCAGCAGCAGCAGGGGAACCTACAATGAGCAGTTCTTC. Amino acids: CASSSRGTYNEQFF.

This clonotype was counted only a few times. CDR3 bases: TGTGCCAGCTCCGGGGACTCCGTCTATGGCTACACCTTC. This encodes CASSGDSVYGYTF. This chain connects TRBV19 to TRBJ1-2; D might be TRBD1 (5 bases). The CDR3 extends over 13 amino acids. The germline gives CDR1 LNHDA, CDR2 SQIVND (reference sequence). V shed 9 bases and J shed 4 bases, with 15 bases lying between them.

This clonotype was counted a few times. The chain carries TRBV20-1 and TRBJ1-5; D remains unclear. The CDR3 spans 15 residues. Trimming took 5 bases from V and 0 from J, leaving 14 bases between them. Germline CDR1 and CDR2: DFQATT and SNEGSKA (reference sequence). The CDR3 DNA follows: TGCAGTGCTCTTCACCGGGGTCCTAGCAATCAGCCCCAGCATTTT. It translates to CSALHRGPSNQPQHF.

Ten or more counts support this clonotype. This rearrangement joins TRBV28 to TRBJ1-5; D is perhaps TRBD1 (5 bases). CDR3 length equals 15 residues. Germline loops: CDR1 MDHEN, CDR2 SYDVKM. V lost 2 bases and J lost 2, with 10 bases in between. CDR3 in amino acids: CASSLGSTGNQPQHF. The CDR3 region has the DNA TGTGCCAGCAGTTTAGGATCGACAGGCAATCAGCCCCAGCATTTT. Full variable domain (rest looked up from reference TRBV28 and TRBJ1-5): DVKVTQSSRYLVKRTGEKVFLECVQDMDHENMFWYRQDPGLGLRLIYFSYDVKMKEKGDIPEGYSVSREKKERFSLILESASTNQTSMYLCASSLGSTGNQPQHFGDGTRLSIL.

This clonotype was observed many times. The rearrangement links TRBV28 to TRBJ2-7, with D perhaps given as TRBD1 or TRBD2 (5 bases each). The CDR3 sequence is 13 residues long. V was cut by 4 bases and J by 4 bases, with 11 bases left in between. From germline, CDR1 is MDHEN and CDR2 SYDVKM. As DNA, the CDR3 is TGTGCCAGCAGTTGGGGGTCGGGTTACGAGCAGTACTTC. The encoded protein is CASSWGSGYEQYF. The variable domain in full, with the rest retrieved from reference TRBV28 and TRBJ2-7, is DVKVTQSSRYLVKRTGEKVFLECVQDMDHENMFWYRQDPGLGLRLIYFSYDVKMKEKGDIPEGYSVSREKKERFSLILESASTNQTSMYLCASSWGSGYEQYFGPGTRLTVT.

This clonotype has more than one count but fewer than ten. Here the CDR3 reads CASSISGTNTGELFF. The CDR3 coding sequence is TGTGCCAGCAGCATTAGCGGTACGAACACCGGGGAGCTGTTTTTT. The chain employs TRBV5-4 and TRBJ2-2; TRBD2 might be the D (6 bases). There are 15 residues in the CDR3. Germline V gene lookup returns CDR1 SGHNT and CDR2 YYREEE (reference sequence). Trimming cost V 4 bases and J 0 bases, with 10 bases left between them.

In its sample, this clonotype was seen many times. V and J are TRBV2 and TRBJ1-5; weak D call: TRBD1 (5 bases). Germline CDR1 SNHLY, CDR2 FYNNEI. The V gene lost 3 bases and the J gene lost 4 bases, with 10 bases spanning the gap. The CDR3 is 14 amino acids. In DNA form, the CDR3 reads TGTGCCAGCAGTGAGGGGGAGAGAAATCAGCCCCAGCATTTT. This sequence encodes CASSEGERNQPQHF.

The rearrangement uses TRBV19 and TRBJ1-4; 7 bases match TRBD1. The V gene's germline CDR1 is LNHDA and CDR2 SQIVND (reference sequence). The V gene end was trimmed by 4 bases and the J gene end by 7 bases; junction bases not matched to a gene: 12. CDR3 size: 16 residues. For the CDR3, the DNA is TGTGCCAGTAGTACCAGCCGACAGGGAAATAGTGAAAAACTGTTTTTT. Translated: CASSTSRQGNSEKLFF.

This clonotype was recorded many times. This CDR3 reads CASSEEVGRGKYEQYF. The CDR3, as DNA: TGTGCCAGCAGTGAAGAGGTGGGCAGGGGAAAATACGAGCAGTACTTC. The chain employs TRBV2 and TRBJ2-7, with D perhaps matching TRBD1 (6 bases). Germline V gene data show CDR1 as SNHLY and CDR2 as FYNNEI. This CDR3 region has 16 residues. The V end was cut by 1 base, the J end by 4 bases, with 17 bases between.

This clonotype was seen a few times. The gene calls are TRBV19 and TRBJ2-1; a weak D match, TRBD2 (6 bases). The CDR3 has 14 amino acids. In germline, CDR1 is LNHDA, CDR2 SQIVND (reference sequence). V shed 8 bases and J shed 2 bases, with 13 bases lying between them. CDR3 sequence: CASGNSGAYNEQFF. CDR3 nucleotide sequence: TGTGCCAGTGGAAATAGCGGCGCCTACAATGAGCAGTTCTTC.